This record looks at one T cell receptor (beta chain) sequence and its context. It has no known antigen specificity. No much larger clone exists at a distance of one base, and base qualities are not known. Ophthalmopathy patients were characterized by moderately to severely active disease, a Clinical Activity Score of at least 3, a NOSPECS grade of at least 4, and a disease duration under 3 months. Patients were excluded if they had other autoimmune diseases, uncontrolled infections, pregnancy or lactation. Diagnosis was based on clinical symptoms, serum thyroxine, TRAb, thyroid ultrasound and orbital computed tomography. PBMCs were isolated from about 9.1 ml of fresh peripheral blood by Ficoll-Paque density gradient centrifugation. Total RNA was extracted using Trizol reagent, and RNA quality was checked on an Agilent 2100 Bioanalyzer. This specimen comes from a study of Graves' ophthalmopathy and Graves' hyperthyroidism (dated by TCRdb to between 2017 and 2018). Describing the broader study: Peripheral blood was collected at initial diagnosis, prior to any treatment. An independent validation cohort was composed of fewer than 20 hyperthyroidism patients and around 15 patients who later progressed from hyperthyroidism to ophthalmopathy. To explore V-J signatures that distinguish ophthalmopathy from hyperthyroidism, a discovery set of about a hundred patients was enrolled, made up of around 40 with ophthalmopathy and some 58 with stable hyperthyroidism. In total, 135 blood samples were TCR-sequenced: around 42 ophthalmopathy, over 70 hyperthyroidism and some 17 hyperthyroidism-to-ophthalmopathy patients. TCR beta repertoire signatures were used to distinguish Graves' ophthalmopathy from Graves' hyperthyroidism and to predict progression to ophthalmopathy. Following sampling, methimazole starting at 30 mg daily was administered to hyperthyroidism patients, and high-dose intravenous methylprednisolone was administered to ophthalmopathy patients. In a handful of hyperthyroidism patients, the T-cell repertoire of thyroid tissue was compared with the T-cell repertoire of blood.

TCR beta CDR3 regions were amplified from RNA transcripts for repertoire sequencing. A first-round RT-PCR used HTBI primers with the Qiagen OneStep RT-PCR kit, followed by a second-round multiplex PCR, size selection and purification. Libraries were sequenced on an Illumina HiSeq2000 using paired-end 100 bp reads. Processing in the source paper ran as follows. SOAPnuke was used to process the reads, throwing out any read that had adapters, had uncalled bases, had a mean Phred below 15, or lacked an exact constant-primer or identifier match. COPE v1.2.5 was used to merge the high-quality paired reads. Unique nucleotide sequences were defined as clonotypes and aligned to IMGT TRB V, D and J references using MiTCR v1.1. Only V-J combinations with frequency above 0.0001 were analysed, covering 99% to 99.2% of repertoires. For each V-J combination, a TCR clonal expansion and chaos score was defined as F50 clonal expansion divided by the chaos observed in the TCRdist matrix. Welch's t-statistics and random forest were used to narrow the features down to approximately 13 V-J combinations, which were then fed into a naive Bayes classifier. Thyroid-blood repertoire similarity was quantified with the Morisita-Horn index. TCRdb's own reprocessing of the public reads used fastp at Q25 and MiXCR and kept productive beta chains. Each entry is one CDR3 protein sequence, shown with its most common DNA and genes. These V and J calls are TCRdb output, not the study's own analysis. The sample data list about 700,000 distinct CDR3 sequences, and roughly 40% of these were observed just once. The ten biggest clones cover approximately 43% of the sample.

The paper as a whole reports these results and caveats: No statistical method was used to set the sample size in advance, and the investigators knew which group each participant was assigned to. In validation, the model predicted ophthalmopathy progression with about 71% sensitivity and roughly 72% specificity; 12 predicted patients were CT-confirmed with GO in a median of approximately 6.5 months. Among expanded thyroid clonotypes with frequency above 0.001, most also showed up in blood, which suggests that blood repertoires may reflect the thyroid immune response. In cross-validation, the 13-signature model distinguished ophthalmopathy from stable hyperthyroidism with less than 90% sensitivity and around 83% specificity, while in the test set the corresponding values were about 79% and 69%.

In the germline V gene (reference sequence), CDR1 corresponds to DFQATT and CDR2 to SNEGSKA. The CDR3 has 15 amino acids, counting the end cysteine and phenylalanine. The only DNA kept is the CDR3, 45 bases in frame from the first base. The junction carries 12 bases between V and J, which are trimmed by 0 bases and 0 bases respectively. The V and J genes are TRBV20-1 and TRBJ2-7, with a weak D call of TRBD2 (5 bases match). This TCR was recovered from an adult man with Graves' ophthalmopathy. The sample was peripheral blood. In nucleotide form, the sequence is TGCAGTGCTAGAGATAGTACGGGGAGCTCCTACGAGCAGTACTTC. Translated, it gives CSARDSTGSSYEQYF.